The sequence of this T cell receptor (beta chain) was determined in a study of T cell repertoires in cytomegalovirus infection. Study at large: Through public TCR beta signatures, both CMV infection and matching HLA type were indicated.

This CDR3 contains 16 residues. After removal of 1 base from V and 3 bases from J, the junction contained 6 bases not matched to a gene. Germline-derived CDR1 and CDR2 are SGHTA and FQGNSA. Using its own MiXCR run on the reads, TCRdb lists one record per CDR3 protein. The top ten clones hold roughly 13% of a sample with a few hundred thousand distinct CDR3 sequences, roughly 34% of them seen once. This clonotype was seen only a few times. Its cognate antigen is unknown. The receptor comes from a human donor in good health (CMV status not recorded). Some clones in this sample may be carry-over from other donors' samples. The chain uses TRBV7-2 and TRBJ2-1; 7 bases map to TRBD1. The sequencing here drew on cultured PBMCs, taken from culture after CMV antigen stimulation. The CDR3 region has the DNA TGTGCCAGCAGCTTAGTTGGGGACAGCCACTACAATGAGCAGTTCTTC. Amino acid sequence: CASSLVGDSHYNEQFF. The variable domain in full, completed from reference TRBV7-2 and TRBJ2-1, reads GAGVSQSPSNKVTEKGKDVELRCDPISGHTALYWYRQSLGQGLEFLIYFQGNSAPDKSGLPSDRFSAERTGGSVSTLTIQRTQQEDSAVYLCASSLVGDSHYNEQFFGPGTRLTVL.